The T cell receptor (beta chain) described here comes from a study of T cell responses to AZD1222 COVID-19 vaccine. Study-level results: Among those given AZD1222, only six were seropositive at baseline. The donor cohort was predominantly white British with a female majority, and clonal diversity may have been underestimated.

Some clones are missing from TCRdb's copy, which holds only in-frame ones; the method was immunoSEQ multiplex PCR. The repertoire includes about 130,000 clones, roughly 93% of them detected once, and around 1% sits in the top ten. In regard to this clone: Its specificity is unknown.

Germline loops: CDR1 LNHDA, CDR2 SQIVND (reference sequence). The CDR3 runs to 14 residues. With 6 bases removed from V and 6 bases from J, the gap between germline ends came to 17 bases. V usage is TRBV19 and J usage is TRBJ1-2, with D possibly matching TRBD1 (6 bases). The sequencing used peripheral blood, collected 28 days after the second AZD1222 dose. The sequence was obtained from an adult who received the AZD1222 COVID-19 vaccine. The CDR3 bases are TGTGCCAGTAGGGGTGACAGGCCAGTGAATGGCTACACCTTC. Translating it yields CASRGDRPVNGYTF.